Each of the 24 T cell receptor beta chains below was sequenced from the same sample in a study of shared clonotypes between healthy human individuals. Measured with immunoSEQ multiplex PCR; TCRdb has only the in-frame clones, and not every one. This table has some 2,000,000 clones, 85% to 95% appearing once. The specimen was naive CD4+ T cells sorted from blood. Subset specified: CD45RA+ positively selected. These TCRs come from a man younger than 30 in good health.

This clone was observed a few times. The chain is built from TRBV11-2 and TRBJ2-3; D may be TRBD1 (5 bases). The CDR3 spans 15 residues. The V gene's germline CDR1 is SGHAT and CDR2 FQNNGV. V was trimmed by 5 bases and J by 4 bases, leaving 16 bases between them. The CDR3 DNA reads as TGTGCCAGCAGCCCCGGAGCAGGGCGCCCAGATACGCAGTATTTT. Its protein is CASSPGAGRPDTQYF.

V usage is TRBV19 and J usage is TRBJ1-6, with D possibly matching TRBD1 (5 bases). The CDR3 runs 14 residues. In germline, CDR1 is LNHDA, CDR2 SQIVND (reference sequence). Trimming shortened V by 3 bases and J by 12 bases, and 15 bases separated the two germline ends. CDR3 coding DNA: TGTGCCAGTAGTATCTGGGACCCTTGCTTACCCCTCCACTTT. Translated: CASSIWDPCLPLHF. Full variable domain (outside the CDR3, taken from reference TRBV19 and TRBJ1-6): DGGITQSPKYLFRKEGQNVTLSCEQNLNHDAMYWYRQDPGQGLRLIYYSQIVNDFQKGDIAEGYSVSREKKESFPLTVTSAQKNPTAFYLCASSIWDPCLPLHFGNGTRLTVT.

The chain has TRBV27 and TRBJ2-2; D call uncertain. Deletions cut 7 bases from V and 4 bases from J, with 7 bases between. The CDR3 runs to 12 residues. Per germline, CDR1 MNHEY and CDR2 SMNVEV (reference sequence). The chain's CDR3 is CASTPSTGELFF. CDR3 in DNA: TGTGCCAGCACCCCCAGCACCGGGGAGCTGTTTTTT.

This chain joins TRBV12-5 and TRBJ2-1; 8 nucleotides agree with TRBD2. The CDR3 loop spans 13 amino acids. Germline CDR1 reads LGHNT; CDR2 reads FRNRAP. V shed 7 bases, J shed 7 bases, and the junction held 6 bases outside the gene matches. Here the CDR3 reads CASVPSGRNEQFF. As DNA, the CDR3 is TGTGCTAGTGTCCCTAGCGGGCGGAATGAGCAGTTCTTC.

The rearrangement links TRBV7-8 to TRBJ2-1, with a weak D call TRBD2 (7 bases). Germline CDR1 SGHVS, CDR2 FQNEAQ. The CDR3 runs to 18 residues. V was cut by 1 base and J by 4 bases, with 20 bases left in between. The CDR3 DNA reads as TGTGCCAGCAGCTTAGGGGCGAGGGGGGGAGCGAAATACAATGAGCAGTTCTTC. Its protein is CASSLGARGGAKYNEQFF.

This chain links TRBV6-6 with TRBJ2-7; 8 nucleotides align to TRBD2. Germline assignment: CDR1 MNHNY and CDR2 SVGAGI (reference sequence). This CDR3 has 14 amino acids. J was trimmed by 9 bases and V by 5 bases; bases with no gene match: 12. CDR3: CASSTRTSTLGQYF. The DNA for the CDR3 is TGTGCCAGCAGTACCCGGACTAGCACCCTGGGGCAGTACTTC.

V and J are TRBV10-1 and TRBJ2-5; no clear D. The germline V and J ends were trimmed by 0 bases and 2 bases, with 10 bases remaining between them. Germline values: CDR1 WNHNN, CDR2 SYGVQD (reference sequence). This CDR3 comprises 15 residues. The CDR3 DNA reads TGCGCCAGCAGTGAGTCCAGCGCAGGACAAGAGACCCAGTACTTC. Translation gives CASSESSAGQETQYF.

The chain has TRBV4-3 and TRBJ1-5; D perhaps matches TRBD1 (5 bases). The CDR3 consists of 15 residues. CDR1 and CDR2 (germline): LGHNA, YSLEER. V lost 1 base and J lost 7, with 14 bases in between. This CDR3 is CASSQALVGGQPQHF. The CDR3 nucleotides are TGCGCCAGCAGCCAAGCCCTAGTCGGGGGGCAGCCCCAGCATTTT.

The V call is TRBV10-1, the J call TRBJ2-7; a possible D gene is TRBD1 (6 bases). V lost 6 bases and J lost 0, with 21 bases in between. Germline-derived CDR1 and CDR2 are WNHNN and SYGVQD (reference sequence). CDR3 size: 17 residues. CDR3 nucleotide sequence: TGCGCCAGCAGAAACCGGACAGCCTCACTGAACTCCTACGAGCAGTACTTC. Amino acids: CASRNRTASLNSYEQYF.

The J gene is TRBJ2-2, the V gene TRBV4-3, with a weak D call TRBD2 (6 bases). The CDR3 is 18 residues long. CDR1 LGHNA and CDR2 YSLEER come from the germline V gene. The V gene lost 0 bases and the J gene lost 0 bases, with 14 bases spanning the gap. CDR3 coding DNA: TGCGCCAGCAGCCAAGAATCCGGCGGGACCGCGAACACCGGGGAGCTGTTTTTT. This translates into CASSQESGGTANTGELFF.

This chain uses TRBV28 with TRBJ2-1; D is unresolved. In germline, CDR1 is MDHEN, CDR2 SYDVKM. Trimming took 5 bases from V and 4 from J, leaving 12 bases between them. The CDR3 consists of 14 residues. Written as DNA, the CDR3 is TGTGCCAGCAGTCCCCCGGGTAGATACAATGAGCAGTTCTTC. Translation: CASSPPGRYNEQFF.

This sequence joins TRBV28 and TRBJ1-4; D is uncertain. CDR3 size: 15 residues. Germline V gene lookup returns CDR1 MDHEN and CDR2 SYDVKM. Trimming took 3 bases from V and 0 from J, leaving 8 bases between them. In DNA form, the CDR3 reads TGTGCCAGCAGTTTGAAGGCTTCAACTAATGAAAAACTGTTTTTT. Translated: CASSLKASTNEKLFF.

This clone was counted ten times or more. The J gene is TRBJ1-2, the V gene TRBV5-1; TRBD1 matches at 10 bases. CDR3 length: 14 amino acids. V gave up 3 bases and J gave up 6 bases; unmatched junction bases: 5. Germline V gene lookup returns CDR1 SGHRS and CDR2 YFSETQ. The CDR3 spells CASSWDRGSDGYTF. The CDR3 nucleotides are TGCGCCAGCAGCTGGGACAGGGGATCCGATGGCTACACCTTC.

The chain combines TRBV7-6 with TRBJ2-1; the D call may be TRBD1 or TRBD2 (5 bases each). The CDR3 sequence is 13 residues long. V dropped 3 bases and J dropped 10 bases, with 13 bases sitting between them. CDR1 is SGHVS and CDR2 is FNYEAQ in the germline V gene. CDR3 nucleotides: TGTGCCAGCAGCTTCTCGTTCGGGGCAGAGCAGTTCTTC. It specifies CASSFSFGAEQFF.

About this clone itself: Other DNA sequences in the sample encode the same CDR3. The rearrangement joins TRBV18 to TRBJ2-2; D tentatively reads TRBD1 or TRBD2 (5 bases each). Trimming took 2 bases from V and 4 from J, leaving 8 bases between them. Germline V gene lookup returns CDR1 KGHSH and CDR2 LQKENI. The CDR3 contains 14 residues. The CDR3 spells CASSPGGSTGELFF. CDR3 coding DNA: TGTGCCAGCTCACCAGGGGGAAGCACCGGGGAGCTGTTTTTT.

V usage is TRBV7-9 and J usage is TRBJ2-7; D call uncertain. Trimming stripped 4 bases from V and 4 bases from J, with 11 bases between. The germline CDR1 and CDR2 sequences are SEHNR and FQNEAQ (reference sequence). The CDR3 runs to 13 residues. CDR3 in DNA: TGTGCCAGCAGCTACGGACGGGCATACGAGCAGTACTTC. This gives the protein CASSYGRAYEQYF.

The CDR3 coding sequence is TGTGCCAGCAGCTGGACTAGCCCTACAGAGACCCAGTACTTC. Amino acid sequence: CASSWTSPTETQYF. The chain employs TRBV14 and TRBJ2-5; 8 nucleotides match TRBD2. Germline loops: CDR1 SGHDN, CDR2 FVKESK. This CDR3 is built from 14 residues. V shed 5 bases, J shed 4 bases, and the junction held 6 bases outside the gene matches.

The chain couples TRBV10-3 to TRBJ1-1, with 9 positions matching TRBD1. Trimming removed 4 bases from V and 3 bases from J; junction bases left unmatched: 6. The CDR3 covers 15 residues. Germline CDR1 ENHRY, CDR2 SYGVKD. CDR3 amino acids: CAISAWDRDDTEAFF. In DNA, the CDR3 is TGTGCCATCAGTGCGTGGGACAGGGATGACACTGAAGCTTTCTTT.

CDR3 nucleotides: TGCGCCAGCAGTGAGGCTAGCGGGGGCACTATCTACGAGCAGTACTTC. The encoded protein is CASSEASGGTIYEQYF. V gene TRBV10-1 combines with J gene TRBJ2-7; 10 bases fit TRBD2. Losses at the gene ends were 2 bases for V and 3 bases for J; bases not matched to a gene: 7. The length of the CDR3 is 16 residues. The germline gives CDR1 WNHNN, CDR2 SYGVQD (reference sequence).

The table lists this clone with a count of one. The chain combines TRBV15 with TRBJ2-7; D gene unclear. V lost 5 bases, J lost 6 bases, and 20 bases lay in between. The CDR3 is made up of 15 amino acids. Germline V lookup: CDR1 LNHNV, CDR2 YYDKDF (reference sequence). CDR3 sequence reads: CATSPEVTLGVEQYF. The CDR3 region has the DNA TGTGCCACCAGCCCAGAGGTGACTCTTGGCGTCGAGCAGTACTTC.

On this clone: In the same sample, other DNA sequences code for this CDR3. The gene calls are TRBV11-2 and TRBJ1-1; a possible D gene is TRBD1 (5 bases). The CDR3 consists of 12 residues. In germline, CDR1 is SGHAT, CDR2 FQNNGV. V was trimmed by 1 base and J by 8 bases, leaving 8 bases between them. The CDR3 coding sequence is TGTGCCAGCAGCTTAGTACGGGGGGAAGCTTTCTTT. Translating it yields CASSLVRGEAFF.

The CDR3 DNA sequence: TGTGCCAGTAGGCCGACTAGCGGGACCTACGGTAATGAGCAGTTCTTC. It encodes CASRPTSGTYGNEQFF. The chain joins TRBV19 to TRBJ2-1; 11 nucleotides line up with TRBD2. Germline V gene data show CDR1 as LNHDA and CDR2 as SQIVND (reference sequence). Trimming cost V 6 bases and J 7 bases; bases outside gene matches: 11. The CDR3 is made up of 16 amino acids.

The chain is built from TRBV11-2 and TRBJ2-2; D uncertain. The CDR3 sequence is 12 residues long. Germline assignment: CDR1 SGHAT and CDR2 FQNNGV. The ends were cut back, 4 bases at V and 4 bases at J, with 4 bases in the middle. The CDR3 region is CASSSLTGELFF. The CDR3 DNA is TGTGCCAGCAGCTCCCTCACCGGGGAGCTGTTTTTT.

The chain recombines TRBV14 with TRBJ1-3; the D is unclear. V lost 5 bases and J 2 bases, leaving 10 bases between the germline ends. The CDR3 runs to 14 residues. In germline, CDR1 is SGHDN, CDR2 FVKESK. CDR3 loop: CASSIRPAGNTIYF. The CDR3 DNA reads TGTGCCAGCAGCATTCGGCCGGCTGGAAACACCATATATTTT.